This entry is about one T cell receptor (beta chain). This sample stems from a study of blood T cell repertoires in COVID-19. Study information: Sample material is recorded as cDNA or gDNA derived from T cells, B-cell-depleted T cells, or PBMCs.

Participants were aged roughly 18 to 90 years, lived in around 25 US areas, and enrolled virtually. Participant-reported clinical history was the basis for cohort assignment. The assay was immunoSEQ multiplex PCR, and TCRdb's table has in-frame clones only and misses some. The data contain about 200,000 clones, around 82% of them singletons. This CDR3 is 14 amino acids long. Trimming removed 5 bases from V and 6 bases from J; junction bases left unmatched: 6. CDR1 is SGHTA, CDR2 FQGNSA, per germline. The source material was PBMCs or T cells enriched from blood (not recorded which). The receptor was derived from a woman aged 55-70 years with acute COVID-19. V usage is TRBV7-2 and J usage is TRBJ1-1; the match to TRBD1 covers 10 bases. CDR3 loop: CASSPRDRGAEAFF. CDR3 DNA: TGTGCCAGCAGCCCCCGGGACAGGGGCGCTGAAGCTTTCTTT.